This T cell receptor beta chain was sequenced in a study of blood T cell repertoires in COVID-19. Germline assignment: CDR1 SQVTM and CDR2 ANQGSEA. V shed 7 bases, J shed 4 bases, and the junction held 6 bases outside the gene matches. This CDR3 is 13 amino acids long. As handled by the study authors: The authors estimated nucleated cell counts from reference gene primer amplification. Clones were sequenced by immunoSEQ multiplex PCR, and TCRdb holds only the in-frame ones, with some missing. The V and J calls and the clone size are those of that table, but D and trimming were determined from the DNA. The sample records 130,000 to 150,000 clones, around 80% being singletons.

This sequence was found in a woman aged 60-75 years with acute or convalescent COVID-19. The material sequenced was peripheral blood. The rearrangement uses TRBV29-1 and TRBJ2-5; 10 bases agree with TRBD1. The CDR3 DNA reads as TGCAGCGCCCGGGACAGGGGTGGAGAGACCCAGTACTTC. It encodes CSARDRGGETQYF.